The clone carrying this TCR beta chain is labeled medium-sized. One junction end disagrees with the germline gene, perhaps due to a read error. CDR1 and CDR2 from the germline V gene are LNHDA and SQIVND (reference sequence). CDR3 length equals 14 residues. This entry belongs to a study of blood T cell repertoires in COVID-19. Profiling relied on immunoSEQ multiplex PCR, and the TCRdb table lists in-frame clones only, not all of them. The table includes about 11,000 clones, 84% detected once. V usage is TRBV19 and J usage is TRBJ2-7; 10 bases fit TRBD2. The source material was peripheral blood. The clonotype comes from a man aged 50-60 years with active COVID-19. CDR3 in DNA: TGTGCCAGTGGTATAGCGGGAGGCCTAGGGGAGCAGTACTTC. Its protein product is CASGIAGGLGEQYF. Together with reference TRBV19 and TRBJ2-7, the CDR3 gives the full variable domain: DGGITQSPKYLFRKEGQNVTLSCEQNLNHDAMYWYRQDPGQGLRLIYYSQIVNDFQKGDIAEGYSVSREKKESFPLTVTSAQKNPTAFYLCASGIAGGLGEQYFGPGTRLTVT.